The 11 T cell receptor beta chains listed next were all sequenced from one sample in a study of control samples from healthy donors and cancer patients. Generated by immunoSEQ multiplex PCR, the TCRdb table keeps only in-frame clones and is missing some. The repertoire holds about 140,000 clones, with roughly 88% as singletons. The sequenced material came from blood. These receptors originate from a young man in good health.

The rearrangement uses TRBV24-1 and TRBJ2-7; possible D gene TRBD1, 6 bases. CDR3 length equals 13 residues. V lost 3 bases to trimming and J lost 1 base, with 6 bases between them. Germline values: CDR1 KGHDR, CDR2 SFDVKD. The CDR3 sequence: CATSDGQSYEQYF. Written as DNA, the CDR3 is TGTGCCACCAGTGATGGACAGTCCTACGAGCAGTACTTC.

The chain recombines TRBV5-4 with TRBJ1-3, with TRBD1 identical over 9 bases. CDR1 is SGHNT and CDR2 is YYREEE in the germline V gene (reference sequence). Trimming at V came to 4 bases and at J to 4 bases, leaving 6 bases not matched to a gene. The CDR3 totals 15 residues. This CDR3 reads CASSLNRGHGNTIYF. In DNA, the CDR3 is TGTGCCAGCAGCCTTAACAGGGGGCACGGAAACACCATATATTTT.

The V gene is TRBV14, the J gene TRBJ2-5; D uncertain. Per the germline V gene, CDR1 is SGHDN and CDR2 is FVKESK. Trimming stripped 0 bases from V and 1 base from J, with 15 bases between. CDR3 length: 17 amino acids. The CDR3 reads CASSQDTFPSAQETQYF. CDR3 bases: TGTGCCAGCAGCCAAGACACGTTCCCCAGCGCCCAAGAGACCCAGTACTTC. Supplemented by reference TRBV14 and TRBJ2-5, the full variable domain reads EAGVTQFPSHSVIEKGQTVTLRCDPISGHDNLYWYRRVMGKEIKFLLHFVKESKQDESGMPNNRFLAERTGGTYSTLKVQPAELEDSGVYFCASSQDTFPSAQETQYFGPGTRLLVL.

The J gene is TRBJ1-5, the V gene TRBV6-6; tentatively, D is TRBD1 (6 bases). The CDR3 length is 13 residues. Germline V gene sequence: CDR1 MNHNY, CDR2 SVGAGI (reference sequence). CDR3 sequence reads: CGARGAVNQPQHF. The CDR3, as DNA: TGTGGGGCTAGGGGGGCGGTCAATCAGCCCCAGCATTTT.

V gene TRBV5-6 combines with J gene TRBJ1-4; D is uncertain. The CDR3 extends over 14 amino acids. The V gene lost 3 bases and the J gene lost 4 bases, with 10 bases spanning the gap. From germline, CDR1 is SGHDT and CDR2 YYEEEE. The CDR3 loop is CASSWKGFNEKLFF. CDR3 sequence (DNA): TGTGCCAGCAGCTGGAAGGGTTTTAATGAAAAACTGTTTTTT.

This chain connects TRBV21-1 to TRBJ2-1; the listed D gene, TRBD1, was not tested against the DNA. TRBV21-1 is a listed pseudogene. The CDR3 runs to 15 residues. This CDR3 reads CASSKADRDKNEQFF. The DNA of the CDR3 is TGTGCCAGCAGCAAAGCGGACAGGGACAAAAATGAGCAGTTCTTC.

J is TRBJ1-2 and V is TRBV18; D unclear. This CDR3 has 15 residues. The V end lost 6 bases, the J end lost 0 bases, and 14 bases lay between the germline ends. Germline assignment: CDR1 KGHSH and CDR2 LQKENI. CDR3 loop: CASSTDRESNYGYTF. CDR3 sequence (DNA): TGTGCCAGCTCCACTGACCGAGAATCTAACTATGGCTACACCTTC.

This clone was picked up one time. V usage is TRBV9 and J usage is TRBJ1-4; D is undetermined. The CDR3 is 15 residues long. Germline loops: CDR1 SGDLS, CDR2 YYNGEE. The V and J ends lost 3 bases and 7 bases respectively, with 16 bases between them. CDR3 nucleotide sequence: TGTGCCAGCAGCGCGGGGAGGGCTAGAGGTGAAAAACTGTTTTTT. Encoded protein: CASSAGRARGEKLFF.

The V and J genes are TRBV7-9 and TRBJ2-1; tentative D call: TRBD1 (5 bases). Looked up from germline, CDR1 is SEHNR and CDR2 is FQNEAQ (reference sequence). CDR3 length equals 11 residues. The V gene lost 1 base and the J gene lost 11 bases, with 6 bases spanning the gap. The CDR3 region has the DNA TGTGCCAGCAGCTTAGGGGGCCAGCAGTTCTTC. Translation: CASSLGGQQFF.

This chain joins TRBV28 and TRBJ2-7, with TRBD1 identical over 8 bases. CDR3 length: 14 residues. CDR1 and CDR2 from the germline V gene are MDHEN and SYDVKM. J lost 5 bases, V lost 3 bases, and 6 bases had no gene match. DNA of the CDR3: TGTGCCAGCAGTTTTTACAGGGGGACCCACGAGCAGTACTTC. Translation: CASSFYRGTHEQYF.

This chain joins TRBV27 and TRBJ2-3, with 9 bases fitting TRBD1. Germline CDR1 reads MNHEY; CDR2 reads SMNVEV (reference sequence). Trimming at V came to 1 base and at J to 1 base, leaving 9 bases not matched to a gene. This CDR3 is built from 18 residues. As DNA, the CDR3 is TGTGCCAGCAGTTTATTCTCCTTGGGACAGGGACGCACAGATACGCAGTATTTT. It translates to CASSLFSLGQGRTDTQYF.